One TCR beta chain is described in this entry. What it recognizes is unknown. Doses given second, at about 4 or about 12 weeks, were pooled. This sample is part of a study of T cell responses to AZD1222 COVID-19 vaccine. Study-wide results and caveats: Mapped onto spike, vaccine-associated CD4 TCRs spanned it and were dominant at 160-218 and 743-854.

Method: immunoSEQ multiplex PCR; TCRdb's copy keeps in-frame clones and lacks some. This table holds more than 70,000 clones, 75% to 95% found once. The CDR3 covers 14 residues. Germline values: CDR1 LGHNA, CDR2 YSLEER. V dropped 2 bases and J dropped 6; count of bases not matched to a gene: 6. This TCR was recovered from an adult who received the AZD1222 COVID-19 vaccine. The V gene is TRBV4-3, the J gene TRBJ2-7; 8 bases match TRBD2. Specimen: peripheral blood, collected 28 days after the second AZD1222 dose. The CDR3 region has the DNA TGCGCCAGCAGCCAATTCGCGGGAGGCCCCGAGCAGTACTTC. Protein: CASSQFAGGPEQYF.